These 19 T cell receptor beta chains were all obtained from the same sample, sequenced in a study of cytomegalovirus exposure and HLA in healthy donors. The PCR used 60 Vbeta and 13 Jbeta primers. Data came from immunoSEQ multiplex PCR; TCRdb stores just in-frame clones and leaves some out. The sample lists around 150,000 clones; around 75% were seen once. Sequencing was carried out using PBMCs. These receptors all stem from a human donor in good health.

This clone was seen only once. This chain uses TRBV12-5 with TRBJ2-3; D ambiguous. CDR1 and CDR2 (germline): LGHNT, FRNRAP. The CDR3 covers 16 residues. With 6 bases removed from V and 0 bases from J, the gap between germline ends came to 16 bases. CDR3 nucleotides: TGTGCTAGTGGCCCAAAGATCGGTCCTAGCACAGATACGCAGTATTTT. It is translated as CASGPKIGPSTDTQYF.

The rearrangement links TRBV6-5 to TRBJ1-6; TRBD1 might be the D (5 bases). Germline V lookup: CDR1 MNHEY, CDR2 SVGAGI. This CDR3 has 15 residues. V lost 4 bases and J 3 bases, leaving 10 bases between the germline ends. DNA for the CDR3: TGTGCCAGCAGTTCCGGGGACTACTATAATTCACCCCTCCACTTT. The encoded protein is CASSSGDYYNSPLHF.

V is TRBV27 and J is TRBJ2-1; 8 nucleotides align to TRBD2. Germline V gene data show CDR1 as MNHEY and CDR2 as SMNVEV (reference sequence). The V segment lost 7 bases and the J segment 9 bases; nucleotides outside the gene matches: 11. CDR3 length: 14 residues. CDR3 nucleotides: TGTGCCAGCAAATATGGGACTAGTGAGTTTGAGCAGTTCTTC. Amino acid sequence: CASKYGTSEFEQFF.

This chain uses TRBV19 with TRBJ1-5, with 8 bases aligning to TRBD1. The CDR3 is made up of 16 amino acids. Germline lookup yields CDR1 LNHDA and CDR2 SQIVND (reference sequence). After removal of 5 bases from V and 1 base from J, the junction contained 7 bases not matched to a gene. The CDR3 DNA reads TGTGCCAGTAGTGCTAGGACAGGGACGAGCAATCAGCCCCAGCATTTT. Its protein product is CASSARTGTSNQPQHF.

The DNA for the CDR3 is TGTGCCAGCGGAGGGGCCAGCACAGATACGCAGTATTTT. Protein product: CASGGASTDTQYF. The chain links TRBV7-3 to TRBJ2-3; maybe TRBD2 (6 bases). Trimming took 8 bases from V and 0 from J, leaving 9 bases between them. The CDR3 contains 13 residues. The germline gives CDR1 SGHTA, CDR2 FQGTGA.

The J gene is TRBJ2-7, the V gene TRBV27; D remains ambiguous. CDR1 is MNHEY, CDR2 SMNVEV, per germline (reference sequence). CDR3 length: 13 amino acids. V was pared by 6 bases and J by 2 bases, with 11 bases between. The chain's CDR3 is CASRSGLTYEQYF. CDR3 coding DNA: TGTGCCAGCAGATCAGGATTAACCTACGAGCAGTACTTC.

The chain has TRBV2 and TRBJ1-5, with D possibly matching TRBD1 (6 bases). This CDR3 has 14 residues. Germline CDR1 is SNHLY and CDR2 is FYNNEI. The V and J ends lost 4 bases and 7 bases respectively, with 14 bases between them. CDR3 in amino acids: CASSGRGGGQPQHF. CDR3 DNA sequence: TGTGCCAGCAGTGGACGCGGGGGCGGGCAGCCCCAGCATTTT.

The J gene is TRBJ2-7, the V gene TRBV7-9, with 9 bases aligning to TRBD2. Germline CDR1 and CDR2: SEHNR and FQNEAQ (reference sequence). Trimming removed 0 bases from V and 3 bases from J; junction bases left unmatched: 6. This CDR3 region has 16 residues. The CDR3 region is CASSLALGTSFYEQYF. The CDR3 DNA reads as TGTGCCAGCAGCTTAGCGTTAGGGACTAGCTTCTACGAGCAGTACTTC.

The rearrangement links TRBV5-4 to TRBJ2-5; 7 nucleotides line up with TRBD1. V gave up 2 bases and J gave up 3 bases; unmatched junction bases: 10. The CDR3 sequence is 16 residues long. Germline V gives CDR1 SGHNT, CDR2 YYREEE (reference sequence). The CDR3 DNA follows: TGTGCCAGCAGCTTACAGGGGTATCGGGATAAAGAGACCCAGTACTTC. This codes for CASSLQGYRDKETQYF.

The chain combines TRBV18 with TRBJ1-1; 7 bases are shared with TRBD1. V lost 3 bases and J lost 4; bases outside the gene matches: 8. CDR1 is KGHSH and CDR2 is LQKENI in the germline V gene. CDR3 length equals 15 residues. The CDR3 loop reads CASSPEPGQLTEAFF. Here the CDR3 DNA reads TGTGCCAGCTCACCCGAACCGGGACAGCTCACTGAAGCTTTCTTT. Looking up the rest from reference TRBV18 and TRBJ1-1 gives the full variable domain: NAGVMQNPRHLVRRRGQEARLRCSPMKGHSHVYWYRQLPEEGLKFMVYLQKENIIDESGMPKERFSAEFPKEGPSILRIQQVVRGDSAAYFCASSPEPGQLTEAFFGQGTRLTVV.

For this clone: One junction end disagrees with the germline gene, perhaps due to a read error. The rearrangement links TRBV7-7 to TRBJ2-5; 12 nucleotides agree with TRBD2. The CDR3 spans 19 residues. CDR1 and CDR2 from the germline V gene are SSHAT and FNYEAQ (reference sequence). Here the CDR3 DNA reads TGTGCTAGCAGCCCCACCACTAGCGGGGGGCTCCTAAACCAAGAGACCCAGTACTTC. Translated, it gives CASSPTTSGGLLNQETQYF.

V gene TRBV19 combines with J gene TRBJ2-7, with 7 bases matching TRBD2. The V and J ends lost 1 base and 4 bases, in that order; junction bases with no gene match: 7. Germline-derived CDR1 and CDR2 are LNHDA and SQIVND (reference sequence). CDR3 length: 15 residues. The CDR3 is CASSIVQRGAYEQYF. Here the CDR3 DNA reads TGTGCCAGTAGTATAGTACAGCGGGGAGCGTACGAGCAGTACTTC.

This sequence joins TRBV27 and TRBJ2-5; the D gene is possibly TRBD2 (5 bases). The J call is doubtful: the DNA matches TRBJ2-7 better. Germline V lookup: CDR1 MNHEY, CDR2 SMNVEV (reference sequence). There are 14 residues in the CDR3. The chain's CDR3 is CASSFSGFSYEQYF. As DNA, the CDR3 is TGTGCCAGCAGTTTTTCGGGGTTCTCCTACGAGCAGTACTTC.

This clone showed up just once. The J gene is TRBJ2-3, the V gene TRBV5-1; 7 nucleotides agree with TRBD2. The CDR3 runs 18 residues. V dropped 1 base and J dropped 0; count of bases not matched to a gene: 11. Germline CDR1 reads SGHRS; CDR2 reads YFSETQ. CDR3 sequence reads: CASSLPPGTTTSTDTQYF. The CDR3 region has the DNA TGCGCCAGCAGCTTGCCACCGGGGACTACCACTAGCACAGATACGCAGTATTTT.

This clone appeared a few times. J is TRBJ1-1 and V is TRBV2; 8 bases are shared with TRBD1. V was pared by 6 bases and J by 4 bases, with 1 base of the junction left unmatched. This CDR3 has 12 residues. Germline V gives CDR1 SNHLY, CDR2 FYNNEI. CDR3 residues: CASRQGGTEAFF. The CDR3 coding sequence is TGTGCCAGCAGACAGGGGGGCACTGAAGCTTTCTTT.

The CDR3: CASSLAPNRGSYGYTF. In DNA, the CDR3 is TGTGCCAGCAGCTTAGCCCCGAACAGGGGTTCCTATGGCTACACCTTC. The chain joins TRBV11-3 to TRBJ1-2, with TRBD1 matching over 7 bases. The V segment lost 1 base and the J segment 4 bases; nucleotides outside the gene matches: 9. CDR3 length: 16 amino acids. Per germline, CDR1 SGHNT and CDR2 YENEEA.

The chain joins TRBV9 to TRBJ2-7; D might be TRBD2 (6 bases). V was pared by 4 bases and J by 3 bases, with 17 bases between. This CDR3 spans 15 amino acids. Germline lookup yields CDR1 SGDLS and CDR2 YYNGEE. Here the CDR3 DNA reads TGTGCCAGCAGCTTTCGGGACTCTTCGTACTACGAGCAGTACTTC. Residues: CASSFRDSSYYEQYF. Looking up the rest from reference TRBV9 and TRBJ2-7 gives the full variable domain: DSGVTQTPKHLITATGQRVTLRCSPRSGDLSVYWYQQSLDQGLQFLIQYYNGEERAKGNILERFSAQQFPDLHSELNLSSLELGDSALYFCASSFRDSSYYEQYFGPGTRLTVT.

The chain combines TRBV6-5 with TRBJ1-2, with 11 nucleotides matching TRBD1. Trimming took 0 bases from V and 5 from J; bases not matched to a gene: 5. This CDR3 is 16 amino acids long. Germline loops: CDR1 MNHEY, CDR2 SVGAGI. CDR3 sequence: CASSYSGQGAGYGYTF. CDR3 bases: TGTGCCAGCAGTTACTCTGGACAGGGGGCGGGGTATGGCTACACCTTC.

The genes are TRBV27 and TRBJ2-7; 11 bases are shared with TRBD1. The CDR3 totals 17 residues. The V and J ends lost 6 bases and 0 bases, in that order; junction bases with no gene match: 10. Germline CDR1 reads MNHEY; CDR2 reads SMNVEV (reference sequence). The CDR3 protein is CASRTLAGTGGSYEQYF. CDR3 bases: TGTGCCAGCAGAACCCTCGCCGGGACAGGGGGCTCCTACGAGCAGTACTTC.